The 15 T cell receptor beta chains given below trace back to one sample, sequenced in a study of shared clonotypes between healthy human individuals. CD8 cells classed as naive were CD45RO-negative and positively selected for CCR7, excluding terminally differentiated effector memory CD45RA+ cells. Assay: immunoSEQ multiplex PCR; the TCRdb copy retains only in-frame clones and omits some. The sample carries more than 2 million clones, 90% to 95% recorded once. Sequenced material: naive CD8+ T cells from PBMCs. These receptors all stem from a man aged 18 to 35 in good health. Some clones in this sample may be carry-over from other donors' samples.

The rearrangement joins TRBV4-2 to TRBJ2-5; D remains unclear. CDR3 length: 13 amino acids. Germline CDR1 LGHNA, CDR2 YNFKEQ. The V gene lost 0 bases and the J gene lost 5 bases, with 7 bases spanning the gap. The CDR3, as DNA: TGTGCCAGCAGCCAAGAGCTGGATGAGACCCAGTACTTC. Protein: CASSQELDETQYF.

The chain links TRBV27 to TRBJ2-3; D not certain. Germline V gives CDR1 MNHEY, CDR2 SMNVEV (reference sequence). There are 15 residues in the CDR3. V was cut by 0 bases and J by 0 bases, with 7 bases left in between. CDR3 DNA: TGTGCCAGCAGTTTATCTGTATCTAGCACAGATACGCAGTATTTT. Protein sequence: CASSLSVSSTDTQYF.

This clone was counted only a few times. The J gene is TRBJ1-1, the V gene TRBV5-1; the D is unclear. The CDR3 is 13 residues long. Per the germline V gene, CDR1 is SGHRS and CDR2 is YFSETQ. Deletions cut 1 base from V and 7 bases from J, with 11 bases between. The DNA of the CDR3 is TGCGCCAGCAGCTTGATGTCCGCTGATGAAGCTTTCTTT. Translation: CASSLMSADEAFF.

This chain links TRBV5-1 with TRBJ2-7; TRBD1 or TRBD2 may be the D gene (6 bases each). This CDR3 region has 14 residues. V gave up 3 bases and J gave up 5 bases, with 15 bases separating them. Germline CDR1 and CDR2: SGHRS and YFSETQ. CDR3: CASSYGGGPDEQYF. In DNA form, the CDR3 reads TGCGCCAGCAGCTATGGAGGGGGACCCGACGAGCAGTACTTC.

Note on this clone: Additional DNA sequences in this sample encode the identical CDR3. The chain has TRBV28 and TRBJ2-3; TRBD2 agrees at 12 bases. The germline V gene encodes CDR1 MDHEN and CDR2 SYDVKM. The CDR3 has 17 amino acids. Trimming took 6 bases from V and 3 from J; bases not matched to a gene: 10. The CDR3 loop is CASSLGLAGGRTDTQYF. The CDR3 DNA reads TGTGCCAGCAGCCTTGGCCTAGCGGGAGGGAGGACAGATACGCAGTATTTT.

V and J are TRBV5-1 and TRBJ2-3; D gene uncertain. The V gene's germline CDR1 is SGHRS and CDR2 YFSETQ. Between the trimmed V and J ends, which lost 0 bases and 2 bases, there was a span of 7 bases. The CDR3 spans 14 residues. The CDR3 spells CASSLEAVTDTQYF. CDR3 in DNA: TGCGCCAGCAGCTTGGAGGCAGTCACAGATACGCAGTATTTT.

The chain links TRBV7-2 to TRBJ2-5, with 9 bases lining up with TRBD1. Germline values: CDR1 SGHTA, CDR2 FQGNSA. V lost 5 bases and J lost 4; bases outside the gene matches: 5. The CDR3 sequence is 14 residues long. CDR3 in DNA: TGTGCCAGCAGCCCCACAGGGGGCACAGAGACCCAGTACTTC. Protein: CASSPTGGTETQYF.

This clone was counted a single time. Other nucleotide sequences in the sample specify the same CDR3. The genes are TRBV11-2 and TRBJ2-7; D is undetermined. Germline V gene data show CDR1 as SGHAT and CDR2 as FQNNGV. V lost 1 base and J lost 4, with 5 bases in between. This CDR3 spans 12 amino acids. This chain's CDR3 is CASSLGQYEQYF. In nucleotides, the CDR3 is TGTGCCAGCAGCTTAGGGCAGTACGAGCAGTACTTC.

Written as DNA, the CDR3 is TGTGCCAGCAGCTTAGGCAGGGAGCACGAGCAGTACTTC. Residues: CASSLGREHEQYF. The chain employs TRBV7-2 and TRBJ2-7; possibly TRBD1 or TRBD2 for D (5 bases each). V shed 1 base and J shed 5 bases, with 9 bases lying between them. CDR3 length: 13 amino acids. The V gene's germline CDR1 is SGHTA and CDR2 FQGNSA.

The genes are TRBV25-1 and TRBJ2-5; D is perhaps TRBD1 (6 bases). Trimming cost V 6 bases and J 10 bases, with 21 bases left between them. CDR3 size: 14 residues. Germline CDR1 is MGHDK and CDR2 is SYGVNS. This CDR3 is CASRGYVAPGDQYF. CDR3 sequence (DNA): TGTGCCAGCAGAGGATACGTGGCCCCAGGGGACCAGTACTTC. The whole variable domain, remainder taken from reference TRBV25-1 and TRBJ2-5, is EADIYQTPRYLVIGTGKKITLECSQTMGHDKMYWYQQDPGMELHLIHYSYGVNSTEKGDLSSESTVSRIRTEHFPLTLESARPSHTSQYLCASRGYVAPGDQYFGPGTRLLVL.

This clone was counted a single time. The chain uses TRBV29-1 and TRBJ2-7; D is uncertain. The CDR3 covers 12 residues. Germline assignment: CDR1 SQVTM and CDR2 ANQGSEA. With 6 bases removed from V and 2 bases from J, the gap between germline ends came to 11 bases. CDR3 amino acids: CSVGRTAYEQYF. CDR3 bases: TGCAGCGTAGGAAGGACGGCCTACGAGCAGTACTTC.

The rearrangement joins TRBV7-2 to TRBJ1-1, with D perhaps matching TRBD1 (5 bases). The CDR3 runs 15 residues. Germline lookup yields CDR1 SGHTA and CDR2 FQGNSA. Trimming cost V 5 bases and J 5 bases, with 18 bases left between them. CDR3 residues: CASSQTGHLGTEAFF. Here the CDR3 DNA reads TGTGCCAGCAGCCAGACGGGGCACTTAGGGACTGAAGCTTTCTTT.

V is TRBV28 and J is TRBJ2-2; no reliable D call. The ends were cut back, 4 bases at V and 5 bases at J, with 11 bases in the middle. Germline V gene sequence: CDR1 MDHEN, CDR2 SYDVKM. The length of the CDR3 is 14 residues. CDR3 in DNA: TGTGCCAGCAGTTCCCAGACAAAGACCGGGGAGCTGTTTTTT. Translated: CASSSQTKTGELFF.

Comment on this clone: Additional DNA sequences in this sample encode the identical CDR3. The rearrangement links TRBV5-8 to TRBJ1-3, with D possibly TRBD1 on 5 matching bases. CDR3 size: 15 residues. V dropped 4 bases and J dropped 0 bases, with 11 bases sitting between them. Looked up from germline, CDR1 is SGHTS and CDR2 is YDEGEE. The CDR3 region is CASSLGTSSGNTIYF. CDR3 sequence (DNA): TGTGCCAGCAGCCTCGGGACTTCCTCTGGAAACACCATATATTTT.

The chain couples TRBV5-1 to TRBJ2-7; possibly TRBD1 for D (6 bases). The V end was cut by 2 bases, the J end by 4 bases, with 13 bases between. This CDR3 spans 14 amino acids. Germline values: CDR1 SGHRS, CDR2 YFSETQ. This CDR3 is CASSFGQSIYEQYF. In DNA form, the CDR3 reads TGCGCCAGCAGCTTCGGACAGAGCATTTACGAGCAGTACTTC. The variable domain in full, with the rest retrieved from reference TRBV5-1 and TRBJ2-7, is KAGVTQTPRYLIKTRGQQVTLSCSPISGHRSVSWYQQTPGQGLQFLFEYFSETQRNKGNFPGRFSGRQFSNSRSEMNVSTLELGDSALYLCASSFGQSIYEQYFGPGTRLTVT.